These 24 T cell receptor beta chains came from one sample sequenced in a study of a mutant IDH1 vaccine in newly diagnosed glioma (dated by TCRdb to the early 2020s). This specimen's time point label, per the study, means: week 5, during vaccination. A 20-mer mutant IDH1 peptide at 300 micrograms in Montanide made up each vaccine dose, which was injected subcutaneously together with topical imiquimod. No antigen is known for these receptors. Library preparation employed the immunoSEQ multiplex PCR assay. TCRdb mirrors the immuneACCESS table, restricted to in-frame sequences. Some clones are absent from its copies; in checked studies, under half trace to an unresolved V gene, and the reason for the others is unknown. For this sample there are about 25,000 clones; 77% appear just once. The ten biggest clones cover just under 9.5% of the sample. This specimen consisted of PBMCs, obtained from a glioma patient whose treatment included an IDH1 peptide vaccine. The receptors come from a man in his forties with glioma.

This chain connects TRBV7-9 to TRBJ1-3; 7 bases match TRBD1. The CDR3 totals 14 residues. V lost 3 bases, J lost 4 bases, and 3 bases stayed unmatched. CDR1 is SEHNR and CDR2 is FQNEAQ in the germline V gene (reference sequence). The CDR3 is CASSLTGRGNTIYF. The DNA of the CDR3 is TGTGCCAGCAGCTTGACAGGGCGCGGAAACACCATATATTTT.

The chain's CDR3 is CASSLNLPSGQETQYF. CDR3 DNA sequence: TGTGCCAGCAGCTTGAATCTTCCCAGCGGACAAGAGACCCAGTACTTC. The chain has TRBV11-2 and TRBJ2-5; maybe TRBD2 (5 bases). Trimming took off 3 bases at V and 2 bases at J, with 16 bases between the two ends. Germline V CDR1 and CDR2: SGHAT, FQNNGV. CDR3 size: 16 residues.

The chain is built from TRBV5-5 and TRBJ2-1; D gene unclear. Germline loops: CDR1 SGHKS, CDR2 YYEKEE (reference sequence). CDR3 size: 12 residues. V dropped 2 bases and J dropped 6 bases, with 6 bases sitting between them. As DNA, the CDR3 is TGTGCCAGCAGCTTTCCCACCAATGAGCAGTTCTTC. Its protein is CASSFPTNEQFF.

The chain has TRBV30 and TRBJ1-4, with D possibly being TRBD1 (5 bases). V was cut by 1 base and J by 4 bases, with 7 bases left in between. CDR3 length equals 13 residues. CDR1 and CDR2 (germline): GTSNPN, SVGIG (reference sequence). The CDR3 nucleotides read TGTGCCTGGAGTGGACAGAGTAATGAAAAACTGTTTTTT. Its translation is CAWSGQSNEKLFF.

The V and J genes are TRBV7-9 and TRBJ2-4; a possible D gene is TRBD2 (6 bases). CDR3 length equals 15 residues. Germline V gene sequence: CDR1 SEHNR, CDR2 FQNEAQ (reference sequence). Trimming pared 4 bases from V and 3 bases from J, leaving 13 bases between. CDR3 in amino acids: CASSSGESGKNIQYF. CDR3 nucleotide sequence: TGTGCCAGCAGCTCGGGAGAATCGGGCAAAAACATTCAGTACTTC.

The J gene is TRBJ2-5, the V gene TRBV7-8; 7 bases align to TRBD1. The J segment lost 1 base and the V segment lost 1 base, leaving 9 bases of the junction unmatched. From germline, CDR1 is SGHVS and CDR2 FQNEAQ. The CDR3 has 17 amino acids. The CDR3 DNA reads as TGTGCCAGCAGCTTAGGTTTAGTAGGGACAGCCCAAGAGACCCAGTACTTC. Its translation: CASSLGLVGTAQETQYF.

This clone has more than one count but fewer than ten. The chain carries TRBV27 and TRBJ2-5; TRBD1 is a possible D gene (5 bases). This CDR3 is 16 amino acids long. The germline CDR1 and CDR2 sequences are MNHEY and SMNVEV (reference sequence). Trimming removed 3 bases from V and 4 bases from J, with 18 bases in between. The CDR3 spells CASSFRLGVIGETQYF. For the CDR3, the DNA is TGTGCCAGCAGTTTTAGGTTAGGGGTGATAGGAGAGACCCAGTACTTC.

The chain employs TRBV7-6 and TRBJ2-1; D gene unclear. There are 12 residues in the CDR3. V gave up 5 bases and J gave up 9 bases, with 11 bases separating them. The germline V gene has CDR1 SGHVS and CDR2 FNYEAQ. Written as DNA, the CDR3 is TGTGCCAGCAGCCCCCCATTATCTGAGCAGTTCTTC. It encodes CASSPPLSEQFF.

V gene TRBV7-9 combines with J gene TRBJ2-1; 7 bases agree with TRBD2. With 5 bases clipped from V and 5 bases from J, the junction kept 6 bases outside the gene matches. This CDR3 contains 14 residues. Per the germline V gene, CDR1 is SEHNR and CDR2 is FQNEAQ (reference sequence). CDR3: CASSLGLHNNEQFF. As DNA, the CDR3 is TGTGCCAGCAGCCTGGGACTACATAACAATGAGCAGTTCTTC.

The V gene is TRBV28, the J gene TRBJ2-1; 8 bases line up with TRBD2. Looked up from germline, CDR1 is MDHEN and CDR2 is SYDVKM. The CDR3 runs 15 residues. Unmatched junction bases numbered 11, after V lost 1 base and J lost 12 bases. CDR3: CASSLSGGEVIRQFF. DNA for the CDR3: TGTGCCAGCAGTTTATCCGGGGGGGAGGTAATACGGCAGTTCTTC.

The rearrangement links TRBV9 to TRBJ2-2, with 10 bases fitting TRBD2. The CDR3 loop spans 17 amino acids. CDR1 and CDR2 from the germline V gene are SGDLS and YYNGEE. The V segment lost 0 bases and the J segment 6 bases; nucleotides outside the gene matches: 8. CDR3 sequence (DNA): TGTGCCAGCAGCGTAGCGGCTAGCGGGAGTAGGGCCGGGGAGCTGTTTTTT. This gives the protein CASSVAASGSRAGELFF.

The chain has TRBV4-1 and TRBJ2-7; possibly TRBD2 for D (5 bases). CDR1 and CDR2 (germline): MGHRA, YSYEKL. The CDR3 sequence is 16 residues long. V gave up 4 bases and J gave up 4 bases, with 20 bases separating them. CDR3 bases: TGCGCCAGCAGCCCAGGCGAGGGAGAACTCCGATACGAGCAGTACTTC. Translation gives CASSPGEGELRYEQYF.

This clone was counted a few times. The rearrangement joins TRBV11-3 to TRBJ1-1; D remains ambiguous. Germline loops: CDR1 SGHNT, CDR2 YENEEA. Trimming removed 4 bases from V and 5 bases from J, with 8 bases in between. There are 12 residues in the CDR3. The CDR3 nucleotides read TGTGCCAGCAGCTGGGCAGTTACTGAAGCTTTCTTT. Its protein is CASSWAVTEAFF. The complete variable domain, with remaining parts taken from reference TRBV11-3 and TRBJ1-1, reads EAGVVQSPRYKIIEKKQPVAFWCNPISGHNTLYWYLQNLGQGPELLIRYENEEAVDDSQLPKDRFSAERLKGVDSTLKIQPAELGDSAVYLCASSWAVTEAFFGQGTRLTVV.

This clone counts as medium-sized. The chain combines TRBV5-1 with TRBJ2-1, with 12 nucleotides matching TRBD2. Looked up from germline, CDR1 is SGHRS and CDR2 is YFSETQ. V was clipped by 4 bases and J by 4 bases; unmatched bases: 3. This CDR3 comprises 15 residues. CDR3 sequence reads: CASSPGLAGYNEQFF. The CDR3 DNA reads TGCGCCAGCAGCCCGGGACTAGCGGGTTACAATGAGCAGTTCTTC.

A note on this clone: The junction shows a germline mismatch at one end, possibly a read error. The gene calls are TRBV11-2 and TRBJ1-2; D is undetermined. This CDR3 is built from 14 residues. The germline CDR1 and CDR2 sequences are SGHAT and FQNNGV. CDR3 in amino acids: CASSLQRTDYGCTF. The CDR3 DNA reads as TGTGCCAGCAGCTTACAACGGACGGACTATGGCTGCACCTTC. Looking up the rest from reference TRBV11-2 and TRBJ1-2 gives the full variable domain: EAGVAQSPRYKIIEKRQSVAFWCNPISGHATLYWYQQILGQGPKLLIQFQNNGVVDDSQLPKDRFSAERLKGVDSTLKIQPAKLEDSAVYLCASSLQRTDYGCTFGSGTRLTVV.

In its sample, this clone was seen once. The chain employs TRBV10-2 and TRBJ2-7; D remains unclear. Germline V CDR1 and CDR2: WSHSY, SAAADI. This CDR3 region has 10 residues. V was trimmed by 10 bases and J by 4 bases, leaving 8 bases between them. CDR3 in DNA: TGCGCCAACGAGGTTTACGAGCAGTACTTC. Protein sequence: CANEVYEQYF.

The rearrangement links TRBV23-1 to TRBJ1-5; D is uncertain. Being an ORF, TRBV23-1 has a function that is uncertain. V lost 0 bases to trimming and J lost 0 bases, with 9 bases between them. The CDR3 loop spans 16 amino acids. The CDR3 loop is CASSQSPWDSNQPQHF. The CDR3 nucleotides read TGCGCCAGCAGTCAATCACCCTGGGATAGCAATCAGCCCCAGCATTTT.

This clone is a singleton in its sample. This chain links TRBV2 with TRBJ2-5; 7 bases align to TRBD2. The CDR3 totals 13 residues. Per germline, CDR1 SNHLY and CDR2 FYNNEI. V lost 7 bases and J lost 4; bases outside the gene matches: 6. In DNA, the CDR3 is TGTGCCAGCACCCTTTTAGCGGGAGAGACCCAGTACTTC. It is translated as CASTLLAGETQYF.

V gene TRBV27 combines with J gene TRBJ2-7; TRBD1 aligns across 11 bases. The CDR3 loop spans 16 amino acids. Germline V gives CDR1 MNHEY, CDR2 SMNVEV (reference sequence). V lost 3 bases and J lost 7; bases outside the gene matches: 11. CDR3 DNA: TGTGCCAGCAGTTTCCGTCCCGGACAGGGGGCGCAAGAGCAGTACGTC. Encoded protein: CASSFRPGQGAQEQYV.

V and J are TRBV11-2 and TRBJ2-2; no clear D. The CDR3 is made up of 12 amino acids. The germline V gene encodes CDR1 SGHAT and CDR2 FQNNGV. V shed 2 bases and J shed 6 bases, with 4 bases lying between them. In DNA, the CDR3 is TGTGCCAGCAGCTTACTGGCCGGGGAGCTGTTTTTT. Its translation is CASSLLAGELFF.

In its sample, this clone is medium-sized (0.01 to 0.1%). The chain joins TRBV7-7 to TRBJ2-5; D is possibly TRBD1 or TRBD2 (5 bases each). V was clipped by 4 bases and J by 5 bases, with 14 bases between them. Germline assignment: CDR1 SSHAT and CDR2 FNYEAQ (reference sequence). This CDR3 has 14 residues. CDR3 sequence (DNA): TGTGCCAGCAGCTCCGAGGGGAACGGGGAGACCCAGTACTTC. Protein sequence: CASSSEGNGETQYF.

The chain carries TRBV5-8 and TRBJ2-3, with D hard to call. The germline V and J ends were trimmed by 4 bases and 1 base, with 7 bases remaining between them. Germline values: CDR1 SGHTS, CDR2 YDEGEE. The CDR3 loop spans 13 amino acids. CDR3 nucleotide sequence: TGTGCCAGCAGCCGGTGGCGCACAGATACGCAGTATTTT. This encodes CASSRWRTDTQYF.

V usage is TRBV12-5 and J usage is TRBJ1-1, with a tentative D call TRBD1 (6 bases). The germline V gene encodes CDR1 LGHNT and CDR2 FRNRAP. Trimming pared 0 bases from V and 8 bases from J, leaving 10 bases between. The CDR3 spans 13 residues. The CDR3 DNA is TGTGCTAGTGGTTTGGTACGGGGGACAGAAGCTTTCTTT. Protein: CASGLVRGTEAFF.

The J gene is TRBJ2-1, the V gene TRBV7-2; 7 nucleotides align to TRBD1. Unmatched junction bases numbered 6, after V lost 5 bases and J lost 8 bases. Per the germline V gene, CDR1 is SGHTA and CDR2 is FQGNSA. There are 13 residues in the CDR3. The DNA for the CDR3 is TGTGCCAGCAGCCGACAGGGTTGGGATGAGCAGTTCTTC. It is translated as CASSRQGWDEQFF.